This T cell receptor (beta chain) was found in a study of T-cell memory formation after mild COVID-19 listed by TCRdb under 2021. For the study in its entirety: Most TCR sequence clusters were specific to one of the two donors. The cohort was made up of two young adult volunteers, one female and one male, who were previously healthy. Longitudinal TCRalpha and TCRbeta repertoire sequencing tracked T-cell clones expanding and contracting after mild COVID-19 in two donors. Study-level results and caveats: SARS-CoV-2 specificity was not confirmed for the second-wave clones peaking on day 37. The detection of some responding clones in pre-infection memory suggests that pre-existing cross-reactive memory T cells joined the SARS-CoV-2 response. The study included only a couple of mild cases, and larger cohorts that include severe cases with pre-infection samples were judged to be necessary. Clones contracting from day 15 to 85 had balanced CD4/CD8 phenotypes, while a second wave expanding from day 15 to 37 was biased towards CD4+. Contracting CD4+ clones were found mainly in CM and EM memory subsets, while CD8+ clones were enriched in EMRA.

The instrument given in TCRdb is Illumina NovaSeq 6000. TCRalpha and TCRbeta cDNA libraries were constructed by 5'RACE with constant-segment primers, with sample barcodes and unique molecular identifiers being introduced. Trizol reagent was used to extract RNA from every sample. Amplification of the libraries took two PCR steps, and the second step added a second sample barcode plus Illumina TruSeq adapters. Sequencing of the libraries was done on an Illumina NovaSeq, producing 2 x 150 bp paired-end reads. In the paper's pipeline: With migec v1.2.7, reads were demultiplexed and then collapsed into UMI-guided consensus sequences. Using mixcr v2.1.11, UMI consensuses were aligned to TRA and TRB V and J templates and then assembled into clonotypes. A clonotype was counted as expanded or contracted only if both edgeR and NoisET called the change significant, with noise models trained on biological replicates. For edgeR calls, a false discovery rate-adjusted p below 0.01 and a log2 fold-change threshold of 1 were applied. PCA with hierarchical clustering of max-normalized trajectories of the 1000 most abundant clonotypes was used as exploratory dynamics analysis. Separately sequenced CD4+ and CD8+ repertoires were used to assign a CD4 or CD8 phenotype to each responding clone. TCRdb handled the public reads itself, with Q25 trimming in fastp and clone calling in MiXCR, and kept productive beta chains. A single entry per CDR3 protein holds the most common genes and DNA from its merged rows. The V and J calls follow TCRdb's processing rather than the paper's. The sample table records more than 150,000 distinct CDR3 sequences; 20% to 25% of these occur just once. More than 20% of the sample goes to the ten largest clones.

This clonotype was observed a handful of times. The clone's antigen remains unknown. No much larger clone is present one base from it, and per-base qualities are unavailable. Ficoll-Paque density gradient centrifugation was the method used to isolate PBMCs. Here V drops 4 bases and J drops 3 bases, and the junction holds 9 bases not matched to any gene. CDR1 and CDR2 (SGHRS, YFSETQ) derive from the germline V gene. Its CDR3 holds 15 amino acids, cysteine through phenylalanine. The sequence is cut down to CDR3 DNA, 45 bases in frame from base 1. Rearrangement joined TRBV5-1 to TRBJ2-7; TRBD1 lines up with 8 middle nucleotides. The sequencing input was PBMCs or a T cell subset sorted from them (not recorded which). The TCR comes from an adult woman who had mild COVID-19 (a few samples of this study predate the infection). The sample titles of this study are shuffled in the database, so cell type and time point are left out; the donor was told from shared clones. The CDR3 sequence is CASSLLDREFYEQYF. The base sequence is TGCGCCAGCAGCCTCCTGGACAGGGAGTTCTACGAGCAGTACTTC.